The 25 T cell receptor beta chains listed next were all sequenced from one sample in a study of esophageal squamous cell carcinoma under preoperative chemotherapy. The time point was: before preoperative PTX-NDP chemotherapy. TCRdb itself ran the PCR reads through MiXCR, one entry per CDR3 protein. The sample carries roughly 16,000 distinct CDR3 sequences, around half recorded once. Specimen collection occurred from a patient given preoperative chemotherapy. Receptor source: a human donor with esophageal squamous cell carcinoma. The donor label of this sample is uncertain.

Note on this clonotype: Being one base from a much bigger clone, this may be a read error. The J gene is TRBJ2-1, the V gene TRBV7-8; tentatively, D is TRBD1 (6 bases). The CDR3 totals 18 residues. CDR1 and CDR2 (germline): SGHVS, FQNEAQ. Trimming took 0 bases from V and 0 from J, leaving 15 bases between them. CDR3 sequence: CASSLALRTVSSYNEQFF. CDR3 DNA: TGTGCCAGCAGCTTAGCGCTGCGGACAGTAAGCTCCTACAATGAGCAGTTCTTC.

This clonotype showed up just a few times. The chain links TRBV7-6 to TRBJ2-3, with TRBD1 matching 7 bases. V lost 4 bases, J lost 6 bases, and 10 bases stayed unmatched. CDR3 size: 15 residues. CDR1 SGHVS and CDR2 FNYEAQ come from the germline V gene. CDR3 residues: CASSSTPTGLDTQYF. The DNA of the CDR3 is TGTGCCAGCAGCTCGACTCCGACAGGGTTGGATACGCAGTATTTT.

Worth noting for this clonotype: Compared with germline, one end of the junction differs, possibly owing to a read error. The chain joins TRBV12-5 to TRBJ2-5, with 7 bases fitting TRBD2. Germline V gene lookup returns CDR1 LGHNT and CDR2 FRNRAP. This CDR3 comprises 23 residues. The CDR3 protein is CASGLDSGCVLGGRATGAYVQTF. As DNA, the CDR3 is TGTGCTAGTGGTTTGGATAGTGGGTGCGTCCTCGGGGGGAGGGCCACTGGCGCCTACGTCCAGACCTTC. The full variable domain, rest sourced from reference TRBV12-5 and TRBJ2-5, is DARVTQTPRHKVTEMGQEVTMRCQPILGHNTVFWYRQTMMQGLELLAYFRNRAPLDDSGMPKDRFSAEMPDATLATLKIQPSEPRDSAVYFCASGLDSGCVLGGRATGAYVQTFGPGTRLLVL.

This chain uses TRBV6-5 with TRBJ2-7; D is unclear. V was clipped by 4 bases and J by 3 bases, with 7 bases between them. This CDR3 contains 12 residues. In germline, CDR1 is MNHEY, CDR2 SVGAGI. In DNA form, the CDR3 reads TGTGCCAGCAGTTCACACAACTACGAGCAGTACTTC. The encoded protein is CASSSHNYEQYF.

There are many counts of this clonotype. This could be a read error, since a much larger clone is one nucleotide away. This chain connects TRBV7-2 to TRBJ2-1; 8 nucleotides agree with TRBD2. V lost 3 bases to trimming and J lost 13 bases; unmatched junction nucleotides: 14. Germline lookup yields CDR1 SGHTA and CDR2 FQGNSA. The CDR3 covers 15 residues. The CDR3 reads CASSFQRGPQETQFF. CDR3 DNA sequence: TGTGCCAGCAGCTTCCAGCGGGGGCCACAAGAGACCCAGTTCTTC.

There are many counts of this clonotype. Written as DNA, the CDR3 is TGTGCCAGCAGCTCTACCTCCAGGCTTCAAGAGACCCAGTACTTC. Protein product: CASSSTSRLQETQYF. The chain has TRBV5-4 and TRBJ2-5; D is ambiguous. CDR1 SGHNT and CDR2 YYREEE come from the germline V gene (reference sequence). The CDR3 loop spans 15 amino acids. Trimming left V 3 bases short and J 2 bases short, with 14 bases between.

This clonotype was seen a handful of times. The genes are TRBV27 and TRBJ2-3, with D perhaps matching TRBD2 (6 bases). Trimming took off 5 bases at V and 6 bases at J, with 24 bases between the two ends. The germline V gene encodes CDR1 MNHEY and CDR2 SMNVEV (reference sequence). The CDR3 totals 17 residues. In DNA, the CDR3 is TGTGCCAGCAGTCCGGCCCCCTCTAGCGAACTCTTGGATACGCAGTATTTT. It is translated as CASSPAPSSELLDTQYF.

J is TRBJ2-5 and V is TRBV7-2; 9 nucleotides align to TRBD2. V gave up 3 bases and J gave up 11 bases; unmatched junction bases: 19. Germline CDR1 SGHTA, CDR2 FQGNSA. This CDR3 region has 17 residues. CDR3 nucleotides: TGTGCCAGCAGCTTGCTTAGCGGGAGCTTGGCCTACAATGAGCAGTACTTC. This sequence encodes CASSLLSGSLAYNEQYF.

The gene calls are TRBV20-1 and TRBJ2-5, with a weak D call TRBD2 (5 bases). The germline gives CDR1 DFQATT, CDR2 SNEGSKA (reference sequence). Deletions cut 0 bases from V and 2 bases from J, with 10 bases between. The CDR3 extends over 14 amino acids. CDR3 loop: CSARDRLAQETQYF. In nucleotides, the CDR3 is TGCAGTGCTAGAGACCGCCTAGCTCAAGAGACCCAGTACTTC.

This clonotype was seen at least ten times. The chain uses TRBV7-6 and TRBJ2-1; D remains unclear. The CDR3 is 14 residues long. The ends were cut back, 1 base at V and 10 bases at J, with 14 bases in the middle. Germline-derived CDR1 and CDR2 are SGHVS and FNYEAQ. The DNA for the CDR3 is TGTGCCAGCAGCTTAGTTCCACCCGAAGACGAGCAGTTCTTC. Translation: CASSLVPPEDEQFF.

CDR3 nucleotide sequence: TGTGCCAGCAGGGGTAGGGACACCGGGGAGCTGTTTTTT. Protein: CASRGRDTGELFF. The chain is built from TRBV7-2 and TRBJ2-2; D uncertain. This CDR3 has 13 residues. V lost 6 bases, J lost 3 bases, and 8 bases lay in between. CDR1 and CDR2 from the germline V gene are SGHTA and FQGNSA.

This clonotype was detected many times. The chain combines TRBV7-6 with TRBJ2-3; no firm D call. The V end was cut by 7 bases, the J end by 2 bases, with 7 bases between. The CDR3 is 12 amino acids. Germline CDR1 SGHVS, CDR2 FNYEAQ. The CDR3 DNA reads as TGTGCCAGCAATGACTTCACAGATACGCAGTATTTT. Translation: CASNDFTDTQYF.

The chain carries TRBV7-7 and TRBJ2-2, with 7 bases identical to TRBD1. Germline V gene sequence: CDR1 SSHAT, CDR2 FNYEAQ (reference sequence). V lost 6 bases and J lost 1; bases outside the gene matches: 8. The CDR3 extends over 16 amino acids. CDR3 in DNA: TGTGCCAGCAGTCCCGACAGGGTTAGGAACACCGGGGAGCTGTTTTTT. Translating gives CASSPDRVRNTGELFF.

J is TRBJ2-4 and V is TRBV7-2; D is perhaps TRBD2 (6 bases). The DNA end lines up better with TRBJ2-5; the J call may be wrong. Looked up from germline, CDR1 is SGHTA and CDR2 is FQGNSA. CDR3 length: 15 amino acids. CDR3: CAAGLGVIAQETQYF. The CDR3 nucleotides read TGTGCCGCGGGGCTCGGCGTCATTGCCCAAGAGACCCAGTACTTC.

The genes are TRBV7-9 and TRBJ2-4; 8 bases line up with TRBD2. V was pared by 5 bases and J by 13 bases, with 22 bases of the junction left unmatched. The CDR3 covers 17 residues. In germline, CDR1 is SEHNR, CDR2 FQNEAQ (reference sequence). The CDR3 sequence is CASSPGGGPLTKNTQYF. Written as DNA, the CDR3 is TGTGCCAGCAGCCCCGGGGGGGGGCCTTTGACCAAAAACACGCAGTACTTC.

J is TRBJ2-1 and V is TRBV7-8, with TRBD2 matching 7 bases. Germline CDR1 and CDR2: SGHVS and FQNEAQ. V lost 5 bases and J lost 7; bases outside the gene matches: 11. The CDR3 has 15 amino acids. Here the CDR3 DNA reads TGTGCCAGCAGCCTAAGCGGGACTTTCCCTAATGAGCAGTTCTTC. Translation gives CASSLSGTFPNEQFF.

This clonotype is judged medium-sized. The V and J genes are TRBV7-9 and TRBJ2-1, with 7 nucleotides matching TRBD2. This CDR3 region has 15 residues. The V gene's germline CDR1 is SEHNR and CDR2 FQNEAQ (reference sequence). J was trimmed by 7 bases and V by 6 bases; bases with no gene match: 12. The CDR3 sequence: CASRMSAGVGNEQFF. The CDR3 DNA is TGTGCCAGCAGGATGTCGGCGGGAGTCGGGAATGAGCAGTTCTTC.

On this clonotype itself: Because the CDR3's place on the DNA is in doubt, the DNA is left out and the CDR3 is given as listed by TCRdb. The chain employs TRBV7-8 and TRBJ2-3; the table's D call of TRBD2 was not tested on the DNA. The CDR3 is 16 amino acids long, termini counted. CDR1 is SGHVS, CDR2 FQNEAQ, per germline. The CDR3: CASRSWGSGATNTQYF.

Comment on this clonotype: The junction shows a germline mismatch at one end, possibly a read error. This chain connects TRBV6-5 to TRBJ2-5; TRBD2 is a possible D gene (6 bases). The CDR3 is made up of 17 amino acids. The germline gives CDR1 MNHEY, CDR2 SVGAGI. CDR3 nucleotide sequence: TGTGCCAGCAGTTACTCGAGAGGCGGGGCGGGGCAAGAGACCCGGCTTTTC. This encodes CASSYSRGGAGQETRLF.

This clonotype has at least ten counts. This chain joins TRBV7-2 and TRBJ2-7; 8 nucleotides agree with TRBD1. Germline loops: CDR1 SGHTA, CDR2 FQGNSA. The CDR3 spans 15 residues. J lost 2 bases, V lost 1 base, and 4 bases had no gene match. The CDR3 loop reads CASSLVQGAAYEQYF. In nucleotides, the CDR3 is TGTGCCAGCAGCTTAGTCCAGGGGGCTGCCTACGAGCAGTACTTC.

This clonotype appeared a single time. Germline and junction disagree at one end, which may indicate a read error. V is TRBV5-1 and J is TRBJ2-1; D remains ambiguous. The length of the CDR3 is 16 residues. CDR1 is SGHRS and CDR2 is YFSETQ in the germline V gene. The CDR3 DNA reads TGCGCCAGCAGCTTGGAGTCTTCCTCTCGCCTCTACGAGGAGTACTTC. It translates to CASSLESSSRLYEEYF. The variable domain in full, completed from reference TRBV5-1 and TRBJ2-1, reads KAGVTQTPRYLIKTRGQQVTLSCSPISGHRSVSWYQQTPGQGLQFLFEYFSETQRNKGNFPGRFSGRQFSNSRSEMNVSTLELGDSALYLCASSLESSSRLYEEYFGPGTRLTVL.

Judged by abundance, this clonotype is large. The chain has TRBV7-7 and TRBJ2-6, with 9 bases fitting TRBD1. Germline V gene lookup returns CDR1 SSHAT and CDR2 FNYEAQ (reference sequence). CDR3 size: 19 residues. With 0 bases clipped from V and 0 bases from J, the junction kept 6 bases outside the gene matches. The CDR3 protein is CASSLAPRDRASGANVLTF. CDR3 sequence (DNA): TGTGCCAGCAGCTTAGCCCCCCGGGACAGGGCCTCTGGGGCCAACGTCCTGACTTTC.

V gene TRBV6-4 combines with J gene TRBJ2-6; D ambiguous. The CDR3 has 14 residues. Trimming took 6 bases from V and 3 from J, leaving 9 bases between them. Germline values: CDR1 MRHNA, CDR2 SNTAGT. The CDR3 spells CASSPGRGANVLTF. Here the CDR3 DNA reads TGTGCCAGCAGCCCCGGGCGTGGGGCCAACGTCCTGACTTTC.

V is TRBV11-3 and J is TRBJ2-3; 8 nucleotides agree with TRBD2. This CDR3 region has 12 residues. Germline CDR1 SGHNT, CDR2 YENEEA. After removal of 4 bases from V and 6 bases from J, the junction contained 0 bases not matched to a gene. CDR3 protein: CASSSGGDTQYF. The CDR3 DNA reads TGTGCCAGCAGCTCGGGGGGGGATACGCAGTATTTT. The full variable domain, completed using reference TRBV11-3 and TRBJ2-3, is EAGVVQSPRYKIIEKKQPVAFWCNPISGHNTLYWYLQNLGQGPELLIRYENEEAVDDSQLPKDRFSAERLKGVDSTLKIQPAELGDSAVYLCASSSGGDTQYFGPGTRLTVL.

CDR3 protein: CASSPSMDRRNSGELFF. The CDR3 coding sequence is TGTGCCAGCAGCCCCTCGATGGACCGCAGGAATTCGGGGGAGCTGTTTTTT. V gene TRBV7-9 combines with J gene TRBJ2-2; D unresolved. Trimming shortened V by 5 bases and J by 8 bases, and 24 bases separated the two germline ends. This CDR3 comprises 17 residues. Germline V gene data show CDR1 as SEHNR and CDR2 as FQNEAQ (reference sequence).